This paragraph reports one TCR beta chain. Antigen specificity is unknown. The data stem from a study of T cell responses to AZD1222 COVID-19 vaccine. General study findings and limits: Clonal diversity may have been underestimated in mostly white British donors. Dominant at 160-218 and 743-854, vaccine-associated CD4 TCRs also spanned spike.

TCRdb's table, derived via immunoSEQ multiplex PCR, lists solely in-frame clones and lacks some. The table has about 83,000 clones, around 89% seen once. CDR1 is LNHNV and CDR2 is YYDKDF in the germline V gene (reference sequence). The CDR3 spans 13 residues. With 9 bases removed from V and 7 bases from J, the gap between germline ends came to 15 bases. Sample: peripheral blood, taken on day 0 of MenACWY control vaccination. The TCR comes from an adult in good health. The chain is built from TRBV15 and TRBJ2-2; no clear D. The CDR3 sequence: CATTVGYSGELFF. CDR3 coding DNA: TGTGCCACGACCGTCGGCTACAGCGGGGAGCTGTTTTTT.